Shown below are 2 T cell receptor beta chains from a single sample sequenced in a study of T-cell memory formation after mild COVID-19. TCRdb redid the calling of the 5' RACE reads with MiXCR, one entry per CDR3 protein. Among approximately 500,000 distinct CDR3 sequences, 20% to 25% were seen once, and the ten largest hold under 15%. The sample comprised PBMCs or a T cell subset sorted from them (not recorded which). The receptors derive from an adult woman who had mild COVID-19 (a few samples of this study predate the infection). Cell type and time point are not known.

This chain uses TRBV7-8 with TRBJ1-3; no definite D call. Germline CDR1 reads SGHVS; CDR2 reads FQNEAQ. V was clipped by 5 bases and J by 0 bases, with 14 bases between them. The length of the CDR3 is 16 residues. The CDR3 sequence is CASSLRTEPSGNTIYF. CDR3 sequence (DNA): TGTGCCAGCAGCCTGCGGACTGAGCCCTCTGGAAACACCATATATTTT. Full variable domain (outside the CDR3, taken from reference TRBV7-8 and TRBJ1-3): GAGVSQSPRYKVAKRGQDVALRCDPISGHVSLFWYQQALGQGPEFLTYFQNEAQLDKSGLPSDRFFAERPEGSVSTLKIQRTQQEDSAVYLCASSLRTEPSGNTIYFGEGSWLTVV.

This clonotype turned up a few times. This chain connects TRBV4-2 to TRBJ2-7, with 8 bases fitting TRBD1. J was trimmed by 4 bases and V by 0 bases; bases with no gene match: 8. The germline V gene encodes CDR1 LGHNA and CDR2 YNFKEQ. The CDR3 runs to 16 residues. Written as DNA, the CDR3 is TGTGCCAGCAGCCAAGATTTAAGTCAGGGGGCTTACGAGCAGTACTTC. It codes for CASSQDLSQGAYEQYF.